Described below is a single T cell receptor (beta chain) sequence and its context. Living in about two dozen US areas, the participants were between 18 and 89 years of age. The data were obtained in a study of blood T cell repertoires in COVID-19. Study overall: Samples representing acute and convalescent COVID-19 were sourced from the United States, Italy and Spain. Sources were T cells, B-cell-depleted T cells, or PBMCs; the material itself was cDNA or gDNA.

In the authors' workflow: Nucleated cell counts were estimated from reference gene primer amplification. TCRdb's table, derived via immunoSEQ multiplex PCR, lists solely in-frame clones and lacks some. D and trimming were read from the DNA, whereas the V and J calls and clone size are those reported in that table. The sample lists fewer than 250,000 clones, 84% occurring once. V shed 4 bases and J shed 4 bases, with 19 bases lying between them. The CDR3 loop spans 16 amino acids. From germline, CDR1 is SGHDT and CDR2 YYEEEE. V and J are TRBV5-6 and TRBJ2-3, with a tentative D call TRBD2 (7 bases). Material for sequencing was PBMCs or T cells enriched from blood (not recorded which). The receptor comes from a woman aged 25 to 39 who had been exposed to COVID-19. The CDR3 coding sequence is TGTGCCAGCAGCCTGGGGGGGCCTGGCTTCGCAGATACGCAGTATTTT. Its translation is CASSLGGPGFADTQYF.